Listed below are T cell receptor beta chains from one sample, sequenced in a study of blood T cell repertoires in COVID-19. Clones were sequenced by immunoSEQ multiplex PCR, and TCRdb holds only the in-frame ones, with some missing. In the table there are some 60,000 clones, 65% to 80% of which are singletons. Sequencing used peripheral blood. These receptors were taken from a man in his thirties or forties with COVID-19, enrolled during active disease. Both conserved end residues are part of each CDR3. Fields, in order: clone size, J gene, V gene, D gene, CDR3 DNA, CDR3 protein. D genes are given only for firm matches. The listing skips clone size in some rows; elsewhere it reads once, few, many or a size class.

>.|TRBJ1-1|TRBV5-1|TRBD1
TGCGCCAGCAGACCCGGGACAGCGAACACTGAAGCTTTCTTT
CASRPGTANTEAFF
>.|TRBJ1-4|TRBV27|TRBD1
TGTGCCAGCAGTATGGGACAGTATAATGAAAAACTGTTTTTT
CASSMGQYNEKLFF
>.|TRBJ2-5|TRBV19|TRBD1
TGTGCCAGTAGTCCAAGATCGGGACAGGGAGGAGAGACCCAGTACTTC
CASSPRSGQGGETQYF
>once|TRBJ2-3|TRBV9|.
TGTGCCAGCAGCTCCCGCGTGGGTGGAGCAGGCACAGATACGCAGTATTTT
CASSSRVGGAGTDTQYF
>.|TRBJ1-4|TRBV5-1|TRBD1
TGCGCCAGCAGCGGGGGGACAGGGGTTGAAAAACTGTTTTTT
CASSGGTGVEKLFF
>.|TRBJ1-2|TRBV2|TRBD1
TGTGCCAGCAGTCCCGACAGGGAGAGGGGCTACACCTTC
CASSPDRERGYTF
>.|TRBJ2-3|TRBV18|.
TGTGCCAGCTCACCACGGAGCCGTAAGGATACGCAGTATTTT
CASSPRSRKDTQYF
>.|TRBJ1-5|TRBV19|.
TGTGCCAGTAGTATAACCGGGGGGGGCAATCAGCCCCAGCATTTT
CASSITGGGNQPQHF
>.|TRBJ2-3|TRBV29-1|TRBD2
TGCAGCCTAGCGGGGGAGGGCACTAGCACAGATACGCAGTATTTT
CSLAGEGTSTDTQYF
>.|TRBJ2-5|TRBV7-2|.
TGTGCCAGCAGCTTAGGACTTGGGGGGGCTGGGGAAGAGACCCAGTACTTC
CASSLGLGGAGEETQYF
>.|TRBJ2-3|TRBV2|TRBD2
TGTGCCAGCAGTGAAGGGACTAGCTTTACCACAGATACGCAGTATTTT
CASSEGTSFTTDTQYF
>.|TRBJ2-4|TRBV19|TRBD2
TGTGCCAGTAGTCCGACGACTAGCGGGGGGCGCCCCACCAAAAACATTCAGTACTTC
CASSPTTSGGRPTKNIQYF
>.|TRBJ1-4|TRBV28|.
TGTGCCAGCAGCGACAGGCCCAATGAAAAACTGTTTTTT
CASSDRPNEKLFF
>.|TRBJ1-1|TRBV12-3/TRBV12-4|.
TGTGCCAGCAGCCGACAAGAGAACACTGAAGCTTTCTTT
CASSRQENTEAFF
>few|TRBJ1-2|TRBV6-5|.
TGTGCCAGCAGACAGGATTCGAACTATGGCTACACCTTC
CASRQDSNYGYTF
>.|TRBJ1-1|TRBV18|TRBD1
TGTGCCAGCTCGGCAGGGGGCTTGAACACTGAAGCTTTCTTT
CASSAGGLNTEAFF
>.|TRBJ2-3|TRBV27|.
TGTGCCAGCAGTTCCCTTTCAGATACGCAGTATTTT
CASSSLSDTQYF
>.|TRBJ2-3|TRBV6-5|.
TGTGCCAGCAGTTACTCGAGGGACTCCCCCACAGATACGCAGTATTTT
CASSYSRDSPTDTQYF
>.|TRBJ1-4|TRBV3-1/TRBV3-2|.
TGCTTCCGGGGAAACAATGCAGCTAATGAAAAACTGTTTTTT
CFRGNNAANEKLFF